This TCR beta chain was sequenced in a study of cytomegalovirus exposure and HLA in healthy donors. 13 Jbeta primers and 60 Vbeta primers were used for the PCR. TCRdb's table, derived via immunoSEQ multiplex PCR, lists solely in-frame clones and lacks some. The repertoire has 120,000 to 150,000 clones, 82% of them found once; the top ten carry approximately 2.4%. Germline assignment: CDR1 GTSNPN and CDR2 SVGIG (reference sequence). The CDR3 totals 15 residues. V lost 0 bases, J lost 6 bases, and 6 bases stayed unmatched. Study observations and caveats: Indistinguishability led to the exclusion of some V segments, TRBV6-2 and TRBV6-3 included.

A note on this clone: Its cognate antigen is unknown. Within the sample, other DNA sequences also encode this same CDR3.

This TCR came from a male donor in good health and CMV-seronegative. The sample comprised PBMCs. The chain is built from TRBV30 and TRBJ2-1; 9 bases map to TRBD2. This chain's CDR3 is CAWSVGTSGLNEQFF. The CDR3 region has the DNA TGTGCCTGGAGTGTCGGAACTAGCGGGCTCAATGAGCAGTTCTTC. Based on the CDR3 plus reference TRBV30 and TRBJ2-1, the full variable domain is SQTIHQWPATLVQPVGSPLSLECTVEGTSNPNLYWYRQAAGRGLQLLFYSVGIGQISSEVPQNLSASRPQDRQFILSSKKLLLSDSGFYLCAWSVGTSGLNEQFFGPGTRLTVL.